This TCR beta chain emerged from a study of vaccination effects on CD4 cells after COVID-19. Across the study: Under the ViraFEST assay, PBMC were stimulated with viral peptide pools so that antigen-specific CD4+ T cells expanded. Sequencing was performed afterwards.

Study results and caveats: Clones induced by infection and by vaccine showed marked clonal contraction late after vaccination. There was only 1 of 255 vaccine-induced clones in healthy vaccinees that cross-reacted with common cold coronaviruses.

Assay used: immunoSEQ multiplex PCR; TCRdb lists only in-frame clones, some missing. Of tens of thousands of clones in the sample, less than 75% were seen once. Having been cultured for roughly 10 days, the cells underwent CD4+ T cell isolation. Participants were given two doses of BNT162b2 or mRNA-1273 vaccine. A half-volume exchange with IL-2 medium occurred on days 3 and 7. Worth noting for this clone: Its antigen is unidentified. The junction departs from the called germline gene at one end, perhaps through a read error.

Looked up from germline, CDR1 is MNHEY and CDR2 is SMNVEV (reference sequence). CDR3 size: 16 residues. The sample here was CD4+ T cells from PBMCs cultured without peptide, taken after COVID-19 vaccination. This TCR came from a human donor who received a COVID-19 vaccine. This sequence joins TRBV27 and TRBJ1-4, with 9 bases identical to TRBD1. In DNA form, the CDR3 reads TGTGCCAGCAGATTATCGGGGGGGACAGGGTATGAAAAACTGTTTTTT. Its protein is CASRLSGGTGYEKLFF.